This T cell receptor beta chain was identified in a study of T cells in Graves' hyperthyroidism and ophthalmopathy. The CDR3 consists of 14 residues. V trimming: 5 bases; J trimming: 1 base; junction bases outside the gene matches: 4. The V gene's germline CDR1 is SEHNR and CDR2 FQNEAQ (reference sequence). This clonotype was seen many times. The PBMCs had their origin in roughly 9.8 ml of fresh peripheral blood. Amplification of TCR beta CDR3 regions used RNA as the template. First-round RT-PCR with HTBI primers amplified the TCR CDR3 region. TCRdb analysed the multiplex PCR reads with MiXCR anew, one entry per CDR3 protein. The sample consists of about 320,000 distinct CDR3 sequences, about 15% of them appearing once.

This clonotype was sampled from a man aged 25-45 years with Graves' hyperthyroidism. Sequenced material: blood. This rearrangement joins TRBV7-9 to TRBJ2-5; 7 bases fit TRBD1. The CDR3 DNA follows: TGTGCCAGCAGCCAAGACAGGGCCCAAGAGACCCAGTACTTC. Its translation is CASSQDRAQETQYF.